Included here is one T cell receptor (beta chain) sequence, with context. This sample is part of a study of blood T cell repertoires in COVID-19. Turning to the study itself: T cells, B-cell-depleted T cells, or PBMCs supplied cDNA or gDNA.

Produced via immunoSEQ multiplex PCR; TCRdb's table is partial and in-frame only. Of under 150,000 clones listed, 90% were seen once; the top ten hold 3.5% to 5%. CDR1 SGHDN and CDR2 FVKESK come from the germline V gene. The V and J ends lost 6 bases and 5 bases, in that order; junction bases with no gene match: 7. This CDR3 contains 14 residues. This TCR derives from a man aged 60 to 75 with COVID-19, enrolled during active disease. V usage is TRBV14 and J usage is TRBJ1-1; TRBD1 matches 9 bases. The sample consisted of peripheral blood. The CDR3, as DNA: TGTGCCAGCAGTAAAACAGGGGGCGGGACTGAAGCTTTCTTT. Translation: CASSKTGGGTEAFF.